This TCR beta chain was sequenced in a study of cytomegalovirus exposure and HLA in healthy donors. This clone was recorded a few times. Germline V lookup: CDR1 MDHEN, CDR2 SYDVKM. This CDR3 is 13 amino acids long. J lost 7 bases, V lost 2 bases, and 4 bases had no gene match. Generated by immunoSEQ multiplex PCR, the TCRdb table keeps only in-frame clones and is missing some. The sample holds 110,000 or so clones, around nine tenths seen once. Sample: PBMCs. The chain couples TRBV28 to TRBJ1-2, with TRBD1 matching over 7 bases. The sequence derives from a man younger than 30 in good health and CMV-seropositive. The CDR3 loop reads CASSLEPGGGYTF. The CDR3 bases are TGTGCCAGCAGTTTAGAGCCAGGGGGTGGCTACACCTTC.